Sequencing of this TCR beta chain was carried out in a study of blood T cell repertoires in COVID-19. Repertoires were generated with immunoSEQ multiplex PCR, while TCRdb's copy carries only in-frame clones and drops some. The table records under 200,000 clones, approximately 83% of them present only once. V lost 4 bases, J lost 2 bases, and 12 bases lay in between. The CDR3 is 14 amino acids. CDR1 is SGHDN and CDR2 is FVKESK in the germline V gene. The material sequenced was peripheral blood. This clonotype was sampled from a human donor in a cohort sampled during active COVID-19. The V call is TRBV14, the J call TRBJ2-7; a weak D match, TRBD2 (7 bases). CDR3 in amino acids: CASSLIGGAYEQYF. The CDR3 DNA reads TGTGCCAGCAGCCTTATAGGGGGGGCCTACGAGCAGTACTTC.